These T cell receptor beta chains were read from a single sample in a study of shared clonotypes between healthy human individuals. Some clones are missing from TCRdb's copy, which holds only in-frame ones; the method was immunoSEQ multiplex PCR. The table includes some 2,100,000 clones, approximately 94% detected once. Sequencing was performed on naive CD4+ T cells sorted from blood. The receptors shown here come from a man younger than 30 in good health. CDR3s include the opening cysteine and the closing phenylalanine or tryptophan. A D gene is named only where the DNA matches it firmly. A row's size may be missing; if present it is once, few, many or a size class.

v_call	j_call	clone_size	d_call	cdr3_aa	cdr3_nt
TRBV5-4	TRBJ2-2	NA	NA	CASSREGGNTGELFF	TGTGCCAGCAGCCGCGAAGGCGGTAACACCGGGGAGCTGTTTTTT
TRBV4-1	TRBJ2-1	NA	NA	CASSQDREQFF	TGCGCCAGCAGCCAAGATAGGGAGCAGTTCTTC
TRBV19	TRBJ2-1	NA	NA	CASQKGGAFNEQFF	TGTGCCAGTCAAAAGGGCGGGGCCTTCAATGAGCAGTTCTTC
TRBV30	TRBJ1-6	NA	NA	CAWSVPAYSYNSPLHF	TGTGCCTGGAGTGTCCCAGCTTACTCCTATAATTCACCCCTCCACTTT
TRBV7-2	TRBJ1-5	NA	NA	CASSTQGEQPQHF	TGTGCCAGCAGCACACAGGGAGAGCAGCCCCAGCATTTT
TRBV18	TRBJ2-1	once	NA	CASSLGVANNEQFF	TGTGCCAGCTCTCTCGGGGTTGCGAACAATGAGCAGTTCTTC
TRBV18	TRBJ2-2	once	NA	CASSPNKDRELFF	TGTGCCAGCTCACCAAACAAGGACCGGGAGCTGTTTTTT
TRBV6-1	TRBJ1-2	NA	NA	CASSPRQEGYTF	TGTGCCAGCAGTCCTCGACAGGAGGGCTACACCTTC
TRBV6-5	TRBJ1-5	NA	NA	CASSRGRERNQPQHF	TGTGCCAGCAGCCGGGGACGGGAAAGAAATCAGCCCCAGCATTTT
TRBV6-5	TRBJ2-3	NA	TRBD1	CASRPGQVGTDTQYF	TGTGCCAGCAGACCGGGACAGGTGGGAACAGATACGCAGTATTTT
TRBV30	TRBJ1-4	NA	NA	CAWSRQSNEKLFF	TGTGCCTGGAGTCGGCAGTCTAATGAAAAACTGTTTTTT
TRBV9	TRBJ2-6	NA	NA	CASSVVNSGANVLTF	TGTGCCAGCAGCGTAGTCAACTCTGGGGCCAACGTCCTGACTTTC
TRBV6-6	TRBJ2-7	NA	TRBD1	CASRPPGQGSYEQYF	TGTGCCAGCAGACCACCGGGACAGGGTTCCTACGAGCAGTACTTC
TRBV6-1	TRBJ1-1	NA	NA	CASSVGPNTEAFF	TGTGCCAGCAGTGTTGGACCCAACACTGAAGCTTTCTTT